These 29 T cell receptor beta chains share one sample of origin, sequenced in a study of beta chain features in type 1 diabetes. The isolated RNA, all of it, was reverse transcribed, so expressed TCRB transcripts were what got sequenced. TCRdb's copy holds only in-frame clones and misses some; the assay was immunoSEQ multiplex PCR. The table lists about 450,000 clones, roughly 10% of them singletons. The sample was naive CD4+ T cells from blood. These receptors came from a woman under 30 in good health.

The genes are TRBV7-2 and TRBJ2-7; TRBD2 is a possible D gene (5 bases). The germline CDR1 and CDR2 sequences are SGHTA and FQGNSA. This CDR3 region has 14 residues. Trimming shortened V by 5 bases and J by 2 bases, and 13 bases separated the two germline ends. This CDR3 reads CASSPLREAYEQYF. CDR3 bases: TGTGCCAGCAGCCCTCTGAGGGAAGCCTACGAGCAGTACTTC.

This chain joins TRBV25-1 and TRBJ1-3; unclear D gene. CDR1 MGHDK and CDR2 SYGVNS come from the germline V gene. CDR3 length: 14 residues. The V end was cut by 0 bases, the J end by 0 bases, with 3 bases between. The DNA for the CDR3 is TGTGCCAGCAGTGAATATGGCTCTGGAAACACCATATATTTT. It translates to CASSEYGSGNTIYF.

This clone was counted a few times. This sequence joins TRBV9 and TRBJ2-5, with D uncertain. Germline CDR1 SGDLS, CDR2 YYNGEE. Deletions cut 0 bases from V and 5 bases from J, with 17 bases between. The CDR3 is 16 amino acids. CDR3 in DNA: TGTGCCAGCAGCGTAGGAAATGTCAAAGACCTTGAGACCCAGTACTTC. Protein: CASSVGNVKDLETQYF. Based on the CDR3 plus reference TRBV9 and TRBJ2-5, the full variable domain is DSGVTQTPKHLITATGQRVTLRCSPRSGDLSVYWYQQSLDQGLQFLIQYYNGEERAKGNILERFSAQQFPDLHSELNLSSLELGDSALYFCASSVGNVKDLETQYFGPGTRLLVL.

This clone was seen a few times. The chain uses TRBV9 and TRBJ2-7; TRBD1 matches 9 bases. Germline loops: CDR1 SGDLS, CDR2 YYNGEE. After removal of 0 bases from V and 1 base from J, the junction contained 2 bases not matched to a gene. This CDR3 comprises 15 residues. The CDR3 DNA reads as TGTGCCAGCAGCGTAGCCGGACAGGGGTCCTACGAGCAGTACTTC. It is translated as CASSVAGQGSYEQYF.

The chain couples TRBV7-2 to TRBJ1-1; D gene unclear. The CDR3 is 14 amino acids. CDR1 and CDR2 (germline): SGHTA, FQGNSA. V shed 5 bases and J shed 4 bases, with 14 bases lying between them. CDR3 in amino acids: CASSQDRQATEAFF. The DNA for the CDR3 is TGTGCCAGCAGCCAAGATCGGCAGGCCACTGAAGCTTTCTTT.

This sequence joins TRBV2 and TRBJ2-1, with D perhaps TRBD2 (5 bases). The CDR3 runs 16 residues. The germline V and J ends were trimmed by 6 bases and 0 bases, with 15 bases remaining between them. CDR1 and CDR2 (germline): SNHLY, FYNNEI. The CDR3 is CASRGLGLSSYNEQFF. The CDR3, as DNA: TGTGCCAGCAGAGGCCTCGGACTCAGCTCCTACAATGAGCAGTTCTTC.

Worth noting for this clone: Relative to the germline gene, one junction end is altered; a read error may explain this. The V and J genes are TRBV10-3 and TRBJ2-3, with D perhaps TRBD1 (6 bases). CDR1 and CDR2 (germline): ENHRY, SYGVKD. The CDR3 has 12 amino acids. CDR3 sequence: CAISESGAPLTF. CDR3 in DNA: TGTGCCATCAGTGAGTCGGGGGCACCCCTGACTTTT.

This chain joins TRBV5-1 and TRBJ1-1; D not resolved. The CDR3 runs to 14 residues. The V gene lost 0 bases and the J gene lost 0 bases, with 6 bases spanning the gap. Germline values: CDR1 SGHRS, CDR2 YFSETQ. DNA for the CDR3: TGCGCCAGCAGCTTGGACAGAATGAACACTGAAGCTTTCTTT. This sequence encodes CASSLDRMNTEAFF. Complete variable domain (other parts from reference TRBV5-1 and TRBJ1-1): KAGVTQTPRYLIKTRGQQVTLSCSPISGHRSVSWYQQTPGQGLQFLFEYFSETQRNKGNFPGRFSGRQFSNSRSEMNVSTLELGDSALYLCASSLDRMNTEAFFGQGTRLTVV.

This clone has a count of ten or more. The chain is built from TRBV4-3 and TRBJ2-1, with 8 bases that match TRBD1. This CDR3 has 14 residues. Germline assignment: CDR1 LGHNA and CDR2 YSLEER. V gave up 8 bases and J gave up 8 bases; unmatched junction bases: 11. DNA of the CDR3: TGCGCCAGCTGCTGGACAGGGTTTTACGATGAGCAGTTCTTC. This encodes CASCWTGFYDEQFF.

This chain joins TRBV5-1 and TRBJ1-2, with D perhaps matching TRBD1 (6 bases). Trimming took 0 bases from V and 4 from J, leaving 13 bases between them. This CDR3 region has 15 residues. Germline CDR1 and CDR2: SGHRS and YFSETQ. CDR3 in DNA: TGCGCCAGCAGCTTGGATACAGGGAAGACCTATGGCTACACCTTC. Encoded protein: CASSLDTGKTYGYTF.

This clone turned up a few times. CDR3 nucleotide sequence: TGCGCCAGCAGCCAACACTTAGCGGGAGAATACAATGAGCAGTTCTTC. This encodes CASSQHLAGEYNEQFF. This chain connects TRBV4-3 to TRBJ2-1, with 9 bases matching TRBD2. CDR1 and CDR2 (germline): LGHNA, YSLEER. The CDR3 consists of 16 residues. Trimming cost V 2 bases and J 4 bases; bases outside gene matches: 6.

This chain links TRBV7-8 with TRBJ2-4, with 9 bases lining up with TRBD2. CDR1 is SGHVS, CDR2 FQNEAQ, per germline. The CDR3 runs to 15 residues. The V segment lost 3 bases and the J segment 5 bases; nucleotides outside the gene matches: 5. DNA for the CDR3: TGTGCCAGCAGCTTTCAACTAGCGGGTGAAAACATTCAGTACTTC. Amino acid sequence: CASSFQLAGENIQYF.

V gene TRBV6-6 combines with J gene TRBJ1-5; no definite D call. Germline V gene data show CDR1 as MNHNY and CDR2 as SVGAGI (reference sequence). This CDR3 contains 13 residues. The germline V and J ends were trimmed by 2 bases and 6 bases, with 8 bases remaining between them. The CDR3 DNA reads TGTGCCAGCAGTTACACACTCGGTCAGCCCCAGCATTTT. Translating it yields CASSYTLGQPQHF.

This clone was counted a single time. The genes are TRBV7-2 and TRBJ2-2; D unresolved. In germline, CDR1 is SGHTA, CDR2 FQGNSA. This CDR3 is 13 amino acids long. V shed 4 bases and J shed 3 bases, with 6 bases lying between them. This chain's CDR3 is CASSSDYTGELFF. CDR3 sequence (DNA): TGTGCCAGCAGCTCCGACTACACCGGGGAGCTGTTTTTT.

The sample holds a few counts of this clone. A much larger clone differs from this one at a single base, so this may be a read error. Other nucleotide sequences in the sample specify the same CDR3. The CDR3 here is CASSLQETQYF. The CDR3 DNA reads as TGTGCCAGCAGCCTCCAAGAGACCCAGTACTTC. The chain employs TRBV7-2 and TRBJ2-5; D not resolved. Germline V CDR1 and CDR2: SGHTA, FQGNSA. V was trimmed by 5 bases and J by 1 base, leaving 2 bases between them. CDR3 size: 11 residues. The full variable domain, rest sourced from reference TRBV7-2 and TRBJ2-5, is GAGVSQSPSNKVTEKGKDVELRCDPISGHTALYWYRQSLGQGLEFLIYFQGNSAPDKSGLPSDRFSAERTGGSVSTLTIQRTQQEDSAVYLCASSLQETQYFGPGTRLLVL.

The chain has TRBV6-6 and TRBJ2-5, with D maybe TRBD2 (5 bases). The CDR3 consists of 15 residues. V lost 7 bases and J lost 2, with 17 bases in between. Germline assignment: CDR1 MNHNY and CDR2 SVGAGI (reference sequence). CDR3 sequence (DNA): TGTGCCAGCACCGATCTAGCCATGGGGCAAGAGACCCAGTACTTC. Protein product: CASTDLAMGQETQYF.

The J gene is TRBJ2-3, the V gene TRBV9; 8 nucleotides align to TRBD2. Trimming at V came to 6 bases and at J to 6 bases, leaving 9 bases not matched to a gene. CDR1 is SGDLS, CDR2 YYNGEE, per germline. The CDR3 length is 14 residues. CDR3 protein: CASTGSGRTDTQYF. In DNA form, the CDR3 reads TGTGCCAGCACCGGGAGCGGGAGAACGGATACGCAGTATTTT.

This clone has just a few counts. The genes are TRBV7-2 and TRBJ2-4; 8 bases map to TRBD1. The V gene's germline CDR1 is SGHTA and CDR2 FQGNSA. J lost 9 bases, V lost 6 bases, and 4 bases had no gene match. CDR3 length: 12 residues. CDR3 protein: CASRTGVGIQYF. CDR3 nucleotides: TGTGCCAGCAGGACAGGGGTCGGCATTCAGTACTTC.

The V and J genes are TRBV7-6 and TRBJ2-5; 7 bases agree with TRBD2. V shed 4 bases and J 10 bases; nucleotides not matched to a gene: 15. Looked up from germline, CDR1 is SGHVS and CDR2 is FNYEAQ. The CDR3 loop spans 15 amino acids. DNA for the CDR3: TGTGCCAGCAGCTCCCTAGCGGTCCTCGCGGTCGGCCAGTACTTC. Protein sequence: CASSSLAVLAVGQYF.

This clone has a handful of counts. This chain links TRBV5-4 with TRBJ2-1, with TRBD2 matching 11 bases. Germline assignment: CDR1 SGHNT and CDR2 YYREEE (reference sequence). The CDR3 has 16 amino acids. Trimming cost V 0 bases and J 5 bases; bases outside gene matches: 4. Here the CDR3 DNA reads TGTGCCAGCAGCTTGGTTGGGACTAGCGGAAACAATGAGCAGTTCTTC. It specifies CASSLVGTSGNNEQFF.

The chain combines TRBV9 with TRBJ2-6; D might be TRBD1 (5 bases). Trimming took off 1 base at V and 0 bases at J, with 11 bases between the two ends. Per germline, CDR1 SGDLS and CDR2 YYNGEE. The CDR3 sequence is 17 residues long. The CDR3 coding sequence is TGTGCCAGCAGCGTATACGGACATCACTCTGGGGCCAACGTCCTGACTTTC. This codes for CASSVYGHHSGANVLTF.

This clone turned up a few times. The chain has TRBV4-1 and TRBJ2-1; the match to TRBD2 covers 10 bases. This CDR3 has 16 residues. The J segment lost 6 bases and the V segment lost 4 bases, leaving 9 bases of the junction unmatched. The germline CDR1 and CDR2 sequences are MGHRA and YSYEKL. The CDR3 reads CASSRLPGTSANEQFF. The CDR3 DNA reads TGCGCCAGCAGCCGTCTCCCGGGGACTAGCGCCAATGAGCAGTTCTTC.

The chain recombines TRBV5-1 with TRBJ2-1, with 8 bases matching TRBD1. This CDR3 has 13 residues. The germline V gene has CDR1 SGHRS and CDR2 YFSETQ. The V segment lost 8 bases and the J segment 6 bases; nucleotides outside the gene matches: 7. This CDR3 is CASTNTGGNEQFF. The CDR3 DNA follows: TGCGCCAGTACGAATACAGGGGGCAATGAGCAGTTCTTC.

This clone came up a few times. CDR3 nucleotides: TGTGCCAGCAGTTACCATGACAGGGACTACGAGCAGTACTTC. This gives the protein CASSYHDRDYEQYF. The chain recombines TRBV6-6 with TRBJ2-7; TRBD1 matches at 7 bases. V trimming: 2 bases; J trimming: 3 bases; junction bases outside the gene matches: 4. Germline V gives CDR1 MNHNY, CDR2 SVGAGI (reference sequence). The CDR3 runs 14 residues.

For the CDR3, the DNA is TGTGCCACCCTTGGTGTATCCTACAATGAGCAGTTCTTC. Translation: CATLGVSYNEQFF. V gene TRBV10-3 combines with J gene TRBJ2-1; D remains ambiguous. Germline CDR1 and CDR2: ENHRY and SYGVKD. Trimming stripped 10 bases from V and 1 base from J, with 11 bases between. The CDR3 has 13 residues.

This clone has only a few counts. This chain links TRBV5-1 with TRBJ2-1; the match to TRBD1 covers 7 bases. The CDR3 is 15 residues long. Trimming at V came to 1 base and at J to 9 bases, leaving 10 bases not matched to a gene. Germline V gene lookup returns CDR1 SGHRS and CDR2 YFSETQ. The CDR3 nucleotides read TGCGCCAGCAGCTTGACCCGACAGGGATGGAGTGAGCAGTTCTTC. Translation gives CASSLTRQGWSEQFF.

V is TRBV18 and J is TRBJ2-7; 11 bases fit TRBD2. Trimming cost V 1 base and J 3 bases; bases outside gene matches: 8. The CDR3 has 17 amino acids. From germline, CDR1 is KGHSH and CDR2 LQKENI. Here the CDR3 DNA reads TGTGCCAGCTCACCACGAGTGACTAGCGGGATAAACTACGAGCAGTACTTC. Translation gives CASSPRVTSGINYEQYF.

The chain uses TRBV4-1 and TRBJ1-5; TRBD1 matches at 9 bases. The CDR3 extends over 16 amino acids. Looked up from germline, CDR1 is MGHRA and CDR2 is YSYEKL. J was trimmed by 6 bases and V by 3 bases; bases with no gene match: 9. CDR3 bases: TGCGCCAGCAGCCAGGCAGGGACAGGGCGCACTCAGCCCCAGCATTTT. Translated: CASSQAGTGRTQPQHF.

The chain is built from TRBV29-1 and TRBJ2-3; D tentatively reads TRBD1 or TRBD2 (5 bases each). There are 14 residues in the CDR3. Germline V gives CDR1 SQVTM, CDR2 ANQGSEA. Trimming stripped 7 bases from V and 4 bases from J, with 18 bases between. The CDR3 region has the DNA TGCAGCGCCCGGGGACGACAACAATCAGATACGCAGTATTTT. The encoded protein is CSARGRQQSDTQYF.